This T cell receptor beta chain stems from a study of response to subunit inactivated influenza vaccine. TCRdb passed the RT-PCR reads through MiXCR, listing each CDR3 protein once. Counted here are some 850,000 distinct CDR3 sequences, less than 20% occurring once; the ten biggest clones make up approximately 11%. Study results and limitations: The authors suggested that few new T cells are recruited per seasonal influenza vaccination.

Only a few counts were recorded for this clonotype. Its target is not known. This CDR3 region has 17 residues. Trimming at V came to 4 bases and at J to 5 bases, leaving 15 bases not matched to a gene. Germline V lookup: CDR1 SGHDT, CDR2 YYEEEE. The rearrangement joins TRBV5-6 to TRBJ2-7; 10 bases are shared with TRBD1. This sequence was found in a man aged 50 to 60 who received an inactivated influenza vaccine. The input for sequencing was PBMCs from blood, taken about 5 days after vaccination. The CDR3 region is CASSLKYRRDRGHEQYF. The CDR3 bases are TGTGCCAGCAGCCTAAAATACCGGAGGGACAGGGGCCACGAGCAGTACTTC. The variable domain in full, completed from reference TRBV5-6 and TRBJ2-7, reads DAGVTQSPTHLIKTRGQQVTLRCSPKSGHDTVSWYQQALGQGPQFIFQYYEEEERQRGNFPDRFSGHQFPNYSSELNVNALLLGDSALYLCASSLKYRRDRGHEQYFGPGTRLTVT.